These 5 T cell receptor beta chains were all obtained from the same sample, sequenced in a study of T cell responses to AZD1222 COVID-19 vaccine. The data were produced by immunoSEQ multiplex PCR, yet TCRdb's version contains in-frame clones alone and is incomplete. The sample shows about 140,000 clones, 75% to 95% of them seen only once. Sequenced here: peripheral blood, sampled 28 days after the second dose of the MenACWY control vaccine. The receptors were gathered from an adult who received the MenACWY meningococcal vaccine as a control.

This clone was detected once. The chain links TRBV5-1 to TRBJ1-4; possible D gene TRBD1, 6 bases. The CDR3 runs 14 residues. The V end was cut by 4 bases, the J end by 4 bases, with 11 bases between. Germline V lookup: CDR1 SGHRS, CDR2 YFSETQ. DNA of the CDR3: TGCGCCAGCAGCCTCGGACAGTATAATGAAAAACTGTTTTTT. Translating it yields CASSLGQYNEKLFF.

The chain has TRBV9 and TRBJ1-6; D may be TRBD1 (6 bases). V lost 0 bases and J 9 bases, leaving 13 bases between the germline ends. Germline CDR1 and CDR2: SGDLS and YYNGEE. The CDR3 contains 15 residues. The CDR3 nucleotides are TGTGCCAGCAGCGTAGCTCCGGACAGCGGTTCACCCCTCCACTTT. This sequence encodes CASSVAPDSGSPLHF.

J is TRBJ2-1 and V is TRBV19; 11 positions match TRBD2. The CDR3 is 16 amino acids. Per the germline V gene, CDR1 is LNHDA and CDR2 is SQIVND (reference sequence). The trim removed 7 bases at V and 3 bases at J, leaving 8 bases unmatched. CDR3 coding DNA: TGTGCCAGTACCGGATCCGGGACTAGCGGCTACAATGAGCAGTTCTTC. Protein: CASTGSGTSGYNEQFF. The complete variable domain, with remaining parts taken from reference TRBV19 and TRBJ2-1, reads DGGITQSPKYLFRKEGQNVTLSCEQNLNHDAMYWYRQDPGQGLRLIYYSQIVNDFQKGDIAEGYSVSREKKESFPLTVTSAQKNPTAFYLCASTGSGTSGYNEQFFGPGTRLTVL.

This chain connects TRBV6-2 or TRBV6-3 to TRBJ2-5, with TRBD1 matching 8 bases. CDR3 length: 15 residues. Trimming removed 2 bases from V and 5 bases from J; junction bases left unmatched: 7. The V gene's germline CDR1 is MNHEY and CDR2 SVGEGT. CDR3 in DNA: TGTGCCAGCAGTTACCCGGACAGGGCTCAGGAGACCCAGTACTTC. Amino acids: CASSYPDRAQETQYF.

The chain employs TRBV5-1 and TRBJ2-5; tentatively, D is TRBD2 (6 bases). Germline V gives CDR1 SGHRS, CDR2 YFSETQ. This CDR3 has 16 amino acids. V was clipped by 0 bases and J by 2 bases, with 14 bases between them. The DNA for the CDR3 is TGCGCCAGCAGCTTGGGTGGCGGGGCCTCACAAGAGACCCAGTACTTC. Translation gives CASSLGGGASQETQYF.